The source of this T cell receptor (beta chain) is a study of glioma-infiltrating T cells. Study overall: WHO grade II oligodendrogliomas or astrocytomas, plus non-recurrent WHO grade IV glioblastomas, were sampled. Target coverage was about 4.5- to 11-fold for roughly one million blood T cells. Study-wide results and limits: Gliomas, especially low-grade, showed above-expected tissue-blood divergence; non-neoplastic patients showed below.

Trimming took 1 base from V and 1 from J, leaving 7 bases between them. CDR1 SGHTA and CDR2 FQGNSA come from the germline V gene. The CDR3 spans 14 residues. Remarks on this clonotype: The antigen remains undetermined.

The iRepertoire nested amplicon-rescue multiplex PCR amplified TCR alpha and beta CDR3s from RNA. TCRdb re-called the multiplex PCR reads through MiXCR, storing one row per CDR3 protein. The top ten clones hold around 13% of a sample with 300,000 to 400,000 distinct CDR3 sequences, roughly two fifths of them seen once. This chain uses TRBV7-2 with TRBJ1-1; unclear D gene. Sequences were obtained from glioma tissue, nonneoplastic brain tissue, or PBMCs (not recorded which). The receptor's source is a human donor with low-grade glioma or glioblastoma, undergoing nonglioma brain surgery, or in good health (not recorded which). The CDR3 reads CASSLGGPNTEAFF. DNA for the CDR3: TGTGCCAGCAGCTTAGGTGGGCCGAACACTGAAGCTTTCTTT.